The 6 T cell receptor beta chains presented below share a single source sample, sequenced in a study of cytomegalovirus exposure and HLA in healthy donors (dated by TCRdb to the late 2010s). Library construction relied on the immunoSEQ multiplex PCR assay. For the multiplex PCR, a mixture combining 60 forward primers for TCR Vbeta segments and 13 reverse primers for TCR Jbeta segments was used. TCRdb stores this immuneACCESS table with in-frame sequences only. Part of the clones is absent; in the studies checked, under half of the shortfall reflects unresolved V genes, and no reason is known for the rest. For this sample the table gives 120,000 or so clones, of which 75% to 90% were detected only once. The ten largest clones take up over 0.2% of the sample. Sequencing was carried out using PBMCs. These receptors all stem from a man in his fifties in good health and CMV-seronegative.

This clone was found a few times. The chain's CDR3 is CASSPSDRGNYGYTF. In DNA, the CDR3 is TGTGCCAGTAGTCCCTCCGACAGGGGTAACTATGGCTACACCTTC. The rearrangement uses TRBV19 and TRBJ1-2, with 8 bases matching TRBD1. This CDR3 is 15 amino acids long. J lost 1 base, V lost 5 bases, and 6 bases had no gene match. Germline-derived CDR1 and CDR2 are LNHDA and SQIVND (reference sequence).

This chain links TRBV6-5 with TRBJ1-2; maybe TRBD1 (5 bases). CDR3 length: 12 residues. Trimming removed 6 bases from V and 5 bases from J, with 10 bases in between. CDR1 is MNHEY and CDR2 is SVGAGI in the germline V gene. The CDR3: CASREGNYGYTF. CDR3 nucleotides: TGTGCCAGCAGGGAGGGGAATTATGGCTACACCTTC.

The chain employs TRBV27 and TRBJ2-6; D is uncertain. The CDR3 extends over 16 amino acids. Germline V gives CDR1 MNHEY, CDR2 SMNVEV (reference sequence). V lost 5 bases and J lost 0, with 11 bases in between. The DNA of the CDR3 is TGTGCCAGCAGTGTGGTAACGAGCTCTGGGGCCAACGTCCTGACTTTC. Its translation: CASSVVTSSGANVLTF.

The chain employs TRBV27 and TRBJ2-5; D is perhaps TRBD2 (6 bases). The ends were cut back, 0 bases at V and 5 bases at J, with 13 bases in the middle. This CDR3 region has 15 residues. Looked up from germline, CDR1 is MNHEY and CDR2 is SMNVEV (reference sequence). The CDR3 DNA reads as TGTGCCAGCAGTTTATCCTTGGGAGGAGGGGAGACCCAGTACTTC. Encoded protein: CASSLSLGGGETQYF.

As to this clone: A read error may account for a junction end that differs from germline. This sequence joins TRBV7-7 and TRBJ2-5, with a possible D match to TRBD1 (6 bases). The CDR3 runs to 15 residues. The germline gives CDR1 SSHAT, CDR2 FNYEAQ (reference sequence). The CDR3, as DNA: TGTGCTAGCAGCCCCCGCACAGGGACCAAAGAGACCCAGTACTTC. Translation: CASSPRTGTKETQYF. The full variable domain, rest sourced from reference TRBV7-7 and TRBJ2-5, is GAGVSQSPRYKVTKRGQDVTLRCDPISSHATLYWYQQALGQGPEFLTYFNYEAQPDKSGLPSDRFSAERPEGSISTLTIQRTEQRDSAMYRCASSPRTGTKETQYFGPGTRLLVL.

V is TRBV27 and J is TRBJ2-7; weak D call: TRBD1 (6 bases). CDR3 size: 13 residues. Germline CDR1 and CDR2: MNHEY and SMNVEV (reference sequence). Trimming shortened V by 6 bases and J by 2 bases, and 11 bases separated the two germline ends. The CDR3 here is CASSRDRTYEQYF. The CDR3 DNA reads TGTGCCAGCAGCCGAGACAGGACCTACGAGCAGTACTTC.